This TCR beta chain appears in the sequencing data of a study of T cells after yellow fever vaccination (dated by TCRdb to between 2018 and 2021). Broadly, across the study: Libraries from fractions with low cell numbers were prepared with the SMART-Seq v4 Ultra Low Input RNA kit. Bulk TCR alpha and beta repertoires were sequenced longitudinally to track T-cell clones before and after primary and booster YFV17D yellow fever vaccination. Blood was collected at multiple timepoints before and after primary and secondary immunization, and bulk PBMC replicates and cell subsets were isolated. The cohort comprised two healthy male donors, one aged 18 to 30 and one aged 30 to 40 years.

The sample's treatment or condition label is to be understood as: live attenuated yellow fever vaccine strain. At each blood-draw timepoint, two biological replicates of bulk PBMCs were obtained. PBMCs were isolated from peripheral blood using a standard Ficoll-Paque protocol. TriZol was used to extract RNA from bulk PBMCs, from CD4 and CD8 fractions, and from dextramer-positive and dextramer-negative fractions. V was cut back by 5 bases and J by 0 bases, leaving a gap of 10 bases between them. The CDR3 sequence holds 15 residues, the cysteine and phenylalanine included. Kept here is only the CDR3 DNA, which spans 45 bases and is read in frame from base 1. The germline V gene (reference sequence) supplies CDR1 SSHAT and CDR2 FNYEAQ. The paper as a whole reports these results and caveats: After the booster, most clones that had expanded after primary vaccination were detected again (roughly 95% of CD4 and around 88% of CD8), suggesting broad maintenance of memory. Because the study included only a couple of donors, the extent to which the findings can be generalized is limited. A small fraction of clonotypes showed up in both the CD4 and CD8 compartments, probably as a result of convergent recombination. The secondary T-cell response was found to be weaker but faster than the primary response, with a peak reached on day 5 rather than on day 15. Computational filtering was required because FACS-sorted repertoires could contain abundant contaminating clonotypes from the bulk population.

Details on this clonotype: Its antigen is still unknown. The input lacks base qualities; no much larger clone sits a single base away.

Synthesis of TCR cDNA relied on 5'RACE template switching, a step that introduced a universal primer site along with unique molecular identifiers. Priming for cDNA synthesis came from both the TCR alpha and TCR beta constant segments. Library amplification involved two PCR steps, and the second step added sample barcodes and sequencing adapters. Sequencing of libraries was performed on Illumina HiSeq 2500 (2x100 bp) or NovaSeq (2x150 bp). Per the authors' processing: MIGEC was used to demultiplex reads and collapse the reads into UMI consensus sequences, and MiXCR was used for V(D)J alignment. Clonotypes responding to the vaccine were identified with edgeR on replicate PBMC samples, with the criteria of FDR below 0.01 and a log2 fold change above 5 up to day 15. CD4 or CD8 identity was assigned to each bulk clonotype according to whether the clonotype was present at higher abundance in the sequenced CD4 repertoire or the sequenced CD8 repertoire. TCRdb's own reprocessing of the public reads used fastp at Q25 and MiXCR and kept productive beta chains. Every entry covers one CDR3 protein and lists the most common genes and DNA from its rows. These V and J calls derive from TCRdb rather than the authors' analysis. This sample has about 300,000 distinct CDR3 sequences in its table, and around 7% of those were observed once. The top ten clonotypes cover 18% of the sample.

The sequencing used PBMCs, collected roughly 47 days after the first yellow fever vaccination. The V gene is TRBV7-7 and the J gene is TRBJ2-2; the D gene is possibly TRBD1, with 5 bases matching. The clonotype originates from a young man who received the YFV17D yellow fever vaccine. The bases read TGTGCCAGCAGCCCGACAGCCACGAACACCGGGGAGCTGTTTTTT. Its amino acids are CASSPTATNTGELFF.